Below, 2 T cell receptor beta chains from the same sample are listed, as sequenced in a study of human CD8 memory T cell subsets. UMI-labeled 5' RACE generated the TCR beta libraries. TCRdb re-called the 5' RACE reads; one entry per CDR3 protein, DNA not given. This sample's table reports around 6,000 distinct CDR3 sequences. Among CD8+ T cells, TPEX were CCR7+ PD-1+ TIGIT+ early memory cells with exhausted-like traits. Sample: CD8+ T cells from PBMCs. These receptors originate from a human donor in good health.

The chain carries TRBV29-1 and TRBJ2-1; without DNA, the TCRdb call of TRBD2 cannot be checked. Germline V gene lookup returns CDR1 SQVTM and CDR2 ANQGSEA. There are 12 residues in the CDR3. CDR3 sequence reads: CSVEGRRDEQFF.

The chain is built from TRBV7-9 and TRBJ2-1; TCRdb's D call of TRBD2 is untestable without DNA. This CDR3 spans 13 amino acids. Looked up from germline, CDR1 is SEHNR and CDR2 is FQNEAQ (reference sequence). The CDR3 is CASRPGLADEQFF.